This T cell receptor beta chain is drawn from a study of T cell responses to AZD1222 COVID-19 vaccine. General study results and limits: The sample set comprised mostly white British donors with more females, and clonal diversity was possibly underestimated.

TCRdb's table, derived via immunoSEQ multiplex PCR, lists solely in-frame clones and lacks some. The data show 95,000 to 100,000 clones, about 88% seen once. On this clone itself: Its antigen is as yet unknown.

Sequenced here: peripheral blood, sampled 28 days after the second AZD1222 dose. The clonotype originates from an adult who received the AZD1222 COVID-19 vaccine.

The CDR3 region is CASSPPGGLDSLEQFF. CDR3 bases: TGTGCCAGCAGCCCACCGGGGGGGCTAGATTCCCTTGAGCAGTTCTTC. The rearrangement links TRBV7-9 to TRBJ2-1, with 8 bases lining up with TRBD2. The CDR3 extends over 16 amino acids. Germline V gene lookup returns CDR1 SEHNR and CDR2 FQNEAQ (reference sequence). With V trimmed by 5 bases and J by 9 bases, 15 bases remained unmatched. The full variable domain, in which reference TRBV7-9 and TRBJ2-1 provide the parts outside the CDR3, is DTGVSQNPRHKITKRGQNVTFRCDPISEHNRLYWYRQTLGQGPEFLTYFQNEAQLEKSRLLSDRFSAERPKGSFSTLEIQRTEQGDSAMYLCASSPPGGLDSLEQFFGPGTRLTVL.